This T cell receptor beta chain was recovered during a study of PD-1 blockade in classical Hodgkin lymphoma. Overall study context: Patients had nivolumab dosed at 3 mg/kg, delivered intravenously every 2 weeks. Whole-study results and caveats: Newly diagnosed patients had diversity similar to the baseline diversity of complete responders. While CD8+ TCR diversity did not rise significantly by C4D1, CD4+ TCR diversity did.

CDR3 length: 15 residues. Trimming removed 3 bases from V and 7 bases from J; junction bases left unmatched: 11. The V gene's germline CDR1 is MDHEN and CDR2 SYDVKM. Sequenced by immunoSEQ multiplex PCR; TCRdb stores in-frame clones only, minus some. The data contain over 35,000 clones, about three quarters of them singletons. Notes on this clone: Its target is unknown.

Autologous stem cell transplantation was followed by relapse in every patient, and brentuximab vedotin exposure varied. The specimen was peripheral blood mononuclear cells (PBMCs), collected at baseline. The sequence came from a human donor with classical Hodgkin lymphoma. V is TRBV28 and J is TRBJ2-7; 8 bases fit TRBD2. For the CDR3, the DNA is TGTGCCAGCAGTTTCCCCGGGACTAGTGTTGGGGAGCAGTACTTC. As protein: CASSFPGTSVGEQYF. The full variable domain, in which reference TRBV28 and TRBJ2-7 provide the parts outside the CDR3, is DVKVTQSSRYLVKRTGEKVFLECVQDMDHENMFWYRQDPGLGLRLIYFSYDVKMKEKGDIPEGYSVSREKKERFSLILESASTNQTSMYLCASSFPGTSVGEQYFGPGTRLTVT.